This T cell receptor beta chain comes out of a study of PD-1 blockade in mismatch repair-deficient tumors. The overall study: All were previously treated, progressing patients with about a dozen mismatch repair-deficient cancer types. Study-level results: Rapid post-treatment expansion, then contraction, generally preceding radiologic response, marked tumor-resident clones.

Here immunoSEQ multiplex PCR was the method, and the copy in TCRdb shows in-frame clones only, minus some. Among approximately 25,000 clones listed, under 85% were seen once. A note on this clone: Its antigen remains unknown.

CDR1 is SNHLY, CDR2 FYNNEI, per germline. The V and J ends lost 6 bases and 3 bases, in that order; junction bases with no gene match: 6. There are 14 residues in the CDR3. The TCR comes from an adult with mismatch repair-deficient cancer. Source: peripheral blood, taken 12 weeks after starting pembrolizumab. This chain links TRBV2 with TRBJ2-3; 7 positions match TRBD1. CDR3 protein: CASRDRVATDTQYF. DNA of the CDR3: TGTGCCAGCAGAGACAGGGTGGCGACAGATACGCAGTATTTT.